A selection of T cell receptor beta chains follows, all from one sample in a study of cytomegalovirus exposure and HLA in healthy donors. The protocol was immunoSEQ multiplex PCR, while the TCRdb copy is restricted to in-frame clones and leaves out a portion. The sample records around 92,000 clones, 65% to 75% being singletons. Sequencing input: PBMCs. The receptors shown here come from a woman aged 65 to 85 in good health and CMV-seropositive. Both conserved end residues are part of each CDR3. A D gene is named only where the DNA matches it firmly. Some rows mark clone size as missing; the rest say once, few, many or name a class of expanded clone.

NA	TRBV30	NA	TRBJ2-1	CAWSVLADEQFF	TGTGCCTGGAGTGTACTCGCTGATGAGCAGTTCTTC
NA	TRBV9	NA	TRBJ2-3	CASGSGWSSTDTQYF	TGTGCCAGCGGGTCAGGCTGGTCTAGCACAGATACGCAGTATTTT
NA	TRBV5-1	NA	TRBJ2-7	CASRRTYEQYF	TGCGCCAGTCGGAGGACCTACGAGCAGTACTTC
NA	TRBV6-5	NA	TRBJ1-3	CASKNSLSGNTIYF	TGTGCCAGCAAGAACAGCCTCTCTGGAAACACCATATATTTT
NA	TRBV29-1	NA	TRBJ2-2	CSVDVGPGELFF	TGCAGCGTTGATGTGGGCCCCGGGGAGCTGTTTTTT
NA	TRBV6-6	NA	TRBJ2-7	CASSYSNSNSYEQYF	TGTGCCAGCAGTTACTCGAATAGTAACTCCTACGAGCAGTACTTC
NA	TRBV9	NA	TRBJ2-7	CASSGPGHLYEQYF	TGTGCCAGCAGCGGTCCGGGACATTTATACGAGCAGTACTTC
NA	TRBV7-2	TRBD1	TRBJ1-2	CASSRPLQGAYGYTF	TGTGCCAGCAGCCGCCCCCTGCAGGGGGCTTATGGCTACACCTTC
once	TRBV9	TRBD2	TRBJ2-7	CASSARGSASYEQYF	TGTGCCAGCAGCGCCCGCGGGAGTGCTTCCTACGAGCAGTACTTC
NA	TRBV7-9	TRBD2	TRBJ2-1	CSSSSDLAGPSNEQFF	TGTTCCAGCAGCTCAGATCTAGCGGGACCCTCCAATGAGCAGTTCTTC
NA	TRBV5-5	TRBD2	TRBJ2-1	CASSLRRLAGGTFREQFF	TGTGCCAGCAGCTTGCGCAGACTAGCGGGGGGGACTTTTCGTGAGCAGTTCTTC
NA	TRBV6-5	NA	TRBJ1-4	CASSYSRQAQNEKLFF	TGTGCCAGCAGTTACTCAAGACAGGCTCAGAATGAAAAACTGTTTTTT
NA	TRBV21-1	NA	TRBJ2-7	CASSKGPNRLYEQYF	TGTGCCAGCAGCAAGGGGCCAAATCGGCTCTACGAGCAGTACTTC
NA	TRBV7-9	NA	TRBJ2-5	CASSLPFGHQETQYF	TGTGCCAGCAGCTTACCTTTTGGGCACCAAGAGACCCAGTACTTC
NA	TRBV7-2	TRBD1	TRBJ1-6	CASSLLFGKTGGNSPLHF	TGTGCCAGCAGCTTACTCTTTGGAAAGACAGGGGGCAATTCACCCCTCCACTTT
NA	TRBV2	NA	TRBJ2-7	CASSEGQTYEQYF	TGTGCCAGCAGTGAGGGACAAACCTACGAGCAGTACTTC
NA	TRBV7-9	TRBD1	TRBJ2-3	CASSSWTGSTDTQYF	TGTGCCAGCAGCTCCTGGACAGGGAGCACAGATACGCAGTATTTT
NA	TRBV6-5	TRBD1	TRBJ2-1	CASSRDSYNEQFF	TGTGCCAGCAGCCGGGACAGCTACAATGAGCAGTTCTTC
NA	TRBV19	TRBD1	TRBJ1-4	CASSMYRGLNEKLFF	TGTGCCAGTAGTATGTACAGGGGGTTAAATGAAAAACTGTTTTTT
NA	TRBV27	TRBD1	TRBJ2-1	CASSLGRGRYNEQFF	TGTGCCAGCAGTTTAGGCAGGGGGCGATACAATGAGCAGTTCTTC
NA	TRBV5-1	TRBD2	TRBJ2-1	CASSPGGAKYNEQFF	TGCGCCAGCAGCCCCGGGGGGGCTAAGTACAATGAGCAGTTCTTC
NA	TRBV28	NA	TRBJ2-5	CASSLLQGSWETQYF	TGTGCCAGCAGTTTACTACAGGGTAGTTGGGAGACCCAGTACTTC